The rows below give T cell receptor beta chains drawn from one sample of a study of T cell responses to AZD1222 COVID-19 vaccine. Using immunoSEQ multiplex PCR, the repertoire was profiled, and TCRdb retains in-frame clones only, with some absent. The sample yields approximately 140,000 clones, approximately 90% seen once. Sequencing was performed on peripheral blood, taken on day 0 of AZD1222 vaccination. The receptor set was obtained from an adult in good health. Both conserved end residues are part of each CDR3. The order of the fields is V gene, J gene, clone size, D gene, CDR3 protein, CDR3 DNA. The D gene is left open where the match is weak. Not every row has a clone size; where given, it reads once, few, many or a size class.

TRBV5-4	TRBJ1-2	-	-	CASSLGQGTHNYGYTF	TGTGCCAGCAGCTTGGGCCAGGGGACTCATAACTATGGCTACACCTTC
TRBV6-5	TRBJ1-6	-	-	CASGGTARGSPLHF	TGTGCCAGCGGAGGGACGGCCCGGGGGTCACCCCTCCACTTT
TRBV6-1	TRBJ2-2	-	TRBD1	CASSESGRGLTGELFF	TGTGCCAGCAGTGAATCTGGCAGGGGGCTTACCGGGGAGCTGTTTTTT
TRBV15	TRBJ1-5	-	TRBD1	CATSRTNRDSYSNQPQHF	TGTGCCACCAGCAGAACCAACCGGGACAGCTATAGCAATCAGCCCCAGCATTTT
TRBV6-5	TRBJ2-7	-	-	CASSPGRYYEQYF	TGTGCCAGCAGTCCCGGACGGTACTACGAGCAGTACTTC
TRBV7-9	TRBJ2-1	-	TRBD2	CASSLLAGGYNEQFF	TGTGCCAGCAGCTTACTAGCGGGGGGATACAATGAGCAGTTCTTC
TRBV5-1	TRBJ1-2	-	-	CASSLGGSRRFFGYTF	TGCGCCAGCAGCCTTGGGGGGTCCCGAAGGTTTTTTGGCTACACCTTC
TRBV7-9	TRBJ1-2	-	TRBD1	CASSLFQGVGYTF	TGTGCCAGCAGCTTATTTCAGGGGGTTGGCTACACCTTC
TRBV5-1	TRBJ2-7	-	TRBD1	CASSRDSTRYEQYF	TGCGCCAGCAGTCGGGACAGCACCCGCTACGAGCAGTACTTC
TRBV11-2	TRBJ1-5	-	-	CASSLSRGPQHF	TGTGCCAGCAGCTTATCTCGTGGGCCCCAGCATTTT
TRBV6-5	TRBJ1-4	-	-	CASSRGERNEKLFF	TGTGCCAGCTCTCGGGGGGAAAGGAATGAAAAACTGTTTTTT
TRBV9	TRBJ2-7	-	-	CASSLEGEQYF	TGTGCCAGCAGCCTTGAGGGGGAGCAGTACTTC
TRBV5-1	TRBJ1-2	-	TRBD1	CASSLGQATNYGYTF	TGCGCCAGCAGCCTGGGACAGGCAACTAACTATGGCTACACCTTC
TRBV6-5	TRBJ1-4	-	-	CASRPRQRSEKLFF	TGTGCCAGCAGACCAAGACAGAGGAGTGAAAAACTGTTTTTT
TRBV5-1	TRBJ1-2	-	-	CASSLFSGAYGYTF	TGCGCCAGCAGCCTATTTTCAGGGGCCTATGGCTACACCTTC
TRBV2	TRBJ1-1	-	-	CANSRQENTEAFF	TGTGCCAACTCGAGGCAGGAGAACACTGAAGCTTTCTTT
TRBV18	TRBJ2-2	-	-	CASSPQRNTGELFF	TGTGCCAGCTCACCACAAAGGAACACCGGGGAGCTGTTTTTT
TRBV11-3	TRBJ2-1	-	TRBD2	CASSLGRTSGGPSSYNEQFF	TGTGCCAGCAGCTTAGGTCGAACTAGCGGGGGCCCCAGCTCCTACAATGAGCAGTTCTTC
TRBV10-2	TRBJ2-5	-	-	CASSDVFQETQYF	TGCGCCAGCAGTGACGTGTTCCAAGAGACCCAGTACTTC
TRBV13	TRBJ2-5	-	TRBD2	CASSSPGGRETQYF	TGTGCCAGCAGCTCGCCGGGGGGGCGAGAGACCCAGTACTTC
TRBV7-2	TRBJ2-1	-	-	CASSLGRYNEQFF	TGTGCCAGCAGCTTGGGACGCTACAATGAGCAGTTCTTC
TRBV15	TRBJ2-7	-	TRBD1	CATSRDRAHEQYF	TGTGCCACCAGCAGGGACAGGGCCCACGAGCAGTACTTC
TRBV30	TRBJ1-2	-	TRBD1	CAGGQGSFNYGYTF	TGTGCCGGCGGACAGGGGTCGTTTAACTATGGCTACACCTTC
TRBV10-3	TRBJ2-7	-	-	CAISEGLYEQYF	TGTGCCATCAGTGAGGGACTCTACGAGCAGTACTTC
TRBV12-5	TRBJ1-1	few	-	CASGETPTSEAFF	TGTGCTAGTGGGGAGACACCTACGTCTGAAGCTTTCTTT
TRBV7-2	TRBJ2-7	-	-	CASSLGPDQGSYEQYF	TGTGCCAGCAGCTTAGGCCCCGACCAGGGTTCCTACGAGCAGTACTTC
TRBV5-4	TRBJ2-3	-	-	CASSSIGADTQYF	TGTGCCAGCAGTTCCATAGGGGCAGATACGCAGTATTTT
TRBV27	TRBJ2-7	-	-	CASSEGRAAQYF	TGTGCCAGCAGCGAAGGCAGGGCGGCGCAGTACTTC
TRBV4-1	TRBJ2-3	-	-	CASALSFTDTQYF	TGCGCCAGCGCCCTCTCGTTCACAGATACGCAGTATTTT
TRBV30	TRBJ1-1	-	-	CAWMGRLSAEAFF	TGTGCCTGGATGGGCCGCTTGTCCGCTGAAGCTTTCTTT
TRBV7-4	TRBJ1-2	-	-	CASSPQQIYGYTF	TGTGCCAGCAGCCCACAACAGATCTATGGCTACACCTTC
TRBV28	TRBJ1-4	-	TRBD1	CASSPRGGNEKLFF	TGTGCCAGCAGTCCCAGGGGGGGCAATGAAAAACTGTTTTTT
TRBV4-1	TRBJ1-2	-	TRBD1	CASSQPGQVLYGYTF	TGCGCCAGCAGCCAGCCGGGACAGGTACTCTACGGCTACACCTTC
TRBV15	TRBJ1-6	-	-	CATSRDYPSPLHF	TGTGCCACCAGCAGAGATTATCCTTCACCCCTCCACTTT
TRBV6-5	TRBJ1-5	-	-	CASTTTGTNQPQHF	TGTGCCAGCACGACGACCGGGACCAATCAGCCCCAGCATTTT
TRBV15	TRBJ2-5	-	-	CATKEGDSQETQYF	TGTGCCACCAAGGAGGGGGACTCGCAAGAGACCCAGTACTTC
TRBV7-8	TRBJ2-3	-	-	CASSLGEGGGATQYF	TGTGCCAGCAGCTTAGGAGAGGGGGGCGGCGCTACGCAGTATTTT
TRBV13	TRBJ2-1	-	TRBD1	CASSSPWGRDSQNIEQFF	TGTGCCAGCAGCTCCCCTTGGGGACGGGACAGCCAGAACATTGAGCAGTTCTTC
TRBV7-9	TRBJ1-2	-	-	CASRTGMKNYGYTF	TGTGCGAGCAGGACGGGGATGAAGAACTATGGCTACACCTTC
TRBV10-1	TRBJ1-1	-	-	CASSESKMNTEAFF	TGCGCCAGCAGTGAGTCCAAAATGAACACTGAAGCTTTCTTT